Sequencing of this T cell receptor beta chain was carried out in a study of blood T cell repertoires in COVID-19 (dated by TCRdb to the early 2020s). Some background on the complete study: Samples from collaborators originated in the United States, Italy and Spain and spanned both the acute and convalescent phases of COVID-19. The prospective study material was composed of cDNA or gDNA derived from T cells, B-cell-depleted T cells, or PBMCs. The dataset comprised deeply sampled blood TCRbeta repertoires from subjects exposed to, actively infected with, or recovered from COVID-19. The repertoires were made available in a free public database intended to serve as a resource for research on the immune response to SARS-CoV-2. The samples were drawn from two sources: the first 160 participants of the ongoing ImmuneRACE study, and 1,254 subjects contributed by 6 global collaborators. The sample metadata nearly always contained a de-identified subject ID, COVID-19 status, age in years and sex. Where available, HLA class I and class II types were obtained from metadata supplied by the sample provider rather than from assay-based typing. Points the paper makes about the study in general: The quantity of clinical and demographic metadata differed by source and by participant and was supplied without curation.

The sample holds many counts of this clone. The antigen this receptor binds is unknown. Base qualities are not provided; no much larger clone lies one nucleotide away. The collaborating institutions used their own protocols to collect whole blood in K2EDTA tubes. For TCRbeta analysis, collaborators shipped samples in one of three forms: frozen whole blood, isolated PBMCs, or DNA extracted from either of those sample types. Via the germline V gene (reference sequence), CDR1 is LGHDT and CDR2 YNNKEL. V and J lose 4 bases and 6 bases, and a span of 15 bases separates them. The CDR3 has 14 amino acids, counting the end cysteine and phenylalanine. Solely the CDR3 DNA is kept, with 42 bases framed from the first base. TCRbeta CDR3 regions were amplified from genomic DNA by means of the immunoSEQ Assay, a bias-controlled multiplex PCR. The authors processed their data as follows. Within the assay, amplification of reference gene primers was used to estimate how many nucleated cells each sample contained. Sequence reads were collapsed and filtered to measure the absolute abundance of every unique TCRbeta CDR3 rearrangement. For each sample, productive Simpson clonality was calculated as the square root of Simpson's diversity index across productive rearrangements. This immuneACCESS table, as held by TCRdb, lists in-frame sequences with V and J called but not all clones. Of the missing ones, under half trace to an unresolved V gene in checked studies; the others have no known cause. V and J calls and clone size are copied from that table; D and trimming were computed from the DNA. In all, the sample holds 130,000 to 150,000 clones, and just under 85% of those were seen once. Roughly 2.9% of the sample is taken by the ten largest.

The sequence is built from TRBV3-1 (or the pseudogene TRBV3-2) and TRBJ1-2; the D gene is perhaps TRBD1, from 6 matching bases. The sample was peripheral blood. This sequence originates from a woman aged 40 to 55 with active or convalescent COVID-19. In nucleotide form, the sequence is TGTGCCAGCAGCCTGACGACAGGTCATAATGGCTACACCTTC. The resulting protein is CASSLTTGHNGYTF.